What follows are 26 T cell receptor beta chains derived from one specimen sequenced in a study of blood T cell repertoires in COVID-19. Some clones are missing from TCRdb's copy, which holds only in-frame ones; the method was immunoSEQ multiplex PCR. This sample has 200,000 to 250,000 clones, with roughly nine tenths found just once. The sequenced material came from peripheral blood. The receptor source for this set is a man aged 40-50 years with active or convalescent COVID-19.

CDR3 bases: TGTGCCAGCAGTTTCGGAGATTCACCCCTCCACTTT. Protein sequence: CASSFGDSPLHF. The V gene is TRBV12-3 or TRBV12-4, the J gene TRBJ1-6; D remains ambiguous. The V end was cut by 3 bases, the J end by 8 bases, with 5 bases between. The CDR3 sequence is 12 residues long.

The genes are TRBV7-9 and TRBJ1-5, with 9 bases aligning to TRBD1. This CDR3 has 14 amino acids. The J segment lost 6 bases and the V segment lost 5 bases, leaving 5 bases of the junction unmatched. From germline, CDR1 is SEHNR and CDR2 FQNEAQ (reference sequence). DNA of the CDR3: TGTGCCAGCAGCCCCGGACAGGGGCCTCAGCCCCAGCATTTT. This translates into CASSPGQGPQPQHF.

This rearrangement joins TRBV27 to TRBJ1-2; no definite D call. The CDR3 covers 14 residues. With 6 bases removed from V and 0 bases from J, the gap between germline ends came to 11 bases. From germline, CDR1 is MNHEY and CDR2 SMNVEV (reference sequence). As DNA, the CDR3 is TGTGCCAGCAGCACAGTACAAGCTAACTATGGCTACACCTTC. Residues: CASSTVQANYGYTF.

The chain uses TRBV4-1 and TRBJ1-5, with 9 bases that match TRBD1. The CDR3 contains 17 residues. V was clipped by 4 bases and J by 4 bases; unmatched bases: 11. CDR1 and CDR2 (germline): MGHRA, YSYEKL. The CDR3 nucleotides read TGCGCCAGCAGCCTCTTTTCCGGGACAGGGAGTAATCAGCCCCAGCATTTT. Translating gives CASSLFSGTGSNQPQHF.

J is TRBJ1-1 and V is TRBV18; a weak D match, TRBD1 (6 bases). Per germline, CDR1 KGHSH and CDR2 LQKENI. The length of the CDR3 is 15 residues. Trimming took 1 base from V and 1 from J, leaving 10 bases between them. This chain's CDR3 is CASSPLGQQNTEAFF. DNA of the CDR3: TGTGCCAGCTCACCACTTGGACAGCAGAACACTGAAGCTTTCTTT.

The V call is TRBV11-2, the J call TRBJ1-1; 7 nucleotides match TRBD1. The CDR3 is made up of 16 amino acids. V trimming: 5 bases; J trimming: 1 base; junction bases outside the gene matches: 10. From germline, CDR1 is SGHAT and CDR2 FQNNGV. The CDR3 bases are TGTGCCAGCAGCCTGCGGTGGGGGACAGCGAACACTGAAGCTTTCTTT. This gives the protein CASSLRWGTANTEAFF.

The chain carries TRBV25-1 and TRBJ1-1; D might be TRBD1 (6 bases). The CDR3 loop spans 13 amino acids. CDR1 and CDR2 (germline): MGHDK, SYGVNS. The V end was cut by 5 bases, the J end by 1 base, with 8 bases between. CDR3 bases: TGTGCCAGCAGTCCAGGGGCGAACACTGAAGCTTTCTTT. Amino acid sequence: CASSPGANTEAFF.

This clone was detected only a few times. The chain links TRBV30 to TRBJ1-2, with D possibly being TRBD1 (5 bases). Germline CDR1 is GTSNPN and CDR2 is SVGIG (reference sequence). The CDR3 runs 13 residues. V shed 0 bases and J shed 5 bases, with 10 bases lying between them. The CDR3 sequence: CAWSVVGPYGYTF. The CDR3 DNA is TGTGCCTGGAGTGTAGTGGGGCCATATGGCTACACCTTC.

Comments on this clone: The sample carries other DNA sequences with the same CDR3. The V gene is TRBV2, the J gene TRBJ1-5, with 10 bases fitting TRBD1. Germline V gene lookup returns CDR1 SNHLY and CDR2 FYNNEI. This CDR3 has 14 amino acids. V shed 8 bases, J shed 2 bases, and the junction held 3 bases outside the gene matches. CDR3 DNA sequence: TGTGCCAGCTCCGGACAGGGGGGCAATCAGCCCCAGCATTTT. Translating gives CASSGQGGNQPQHF.

The table lists this clone with a few counts. This rearrangement joins TRBV28 to TRBJ1-5; the D gene is possibly TRBD1 (5 bases). The CDR3 has 15 amino acids. The V gene lost 3 bases and the J gene lost 2 bases, with 11 bases spanning the gap. Germline V gene sequence: CDR1 MDHEN, CDR2 SYDVKM. For the CDR3, the DNA is TGTGCCAGCAGTTTTTCGGGAGGGGGCAATCAGCCCCAGCATTTT. Protein sequence: CASSFSGGGNQPQHF. The whole variable domain, remainder taken from reference TRBV28 and TRBJ1-5, is DVKVTQSSRYLVKRTGEKVFLECVQDMDHENMFWYRQDPGLGLRLIYFSYDVKMKEKGDIPEGYSVSREKKERFSLILESASTNQTSMYLCASSFSGGGNQPQHFGDGTRLSIL.

The rearrangement joins TRBV9 to TRBJ1-6, with unresolved D. The V gene lost 2 bases and the J gene lost 7 bases, with 16 bases spanning the gap. There are 16 residues in the CDR3. Germline lookup yields CDR1 SGDLS and CDR2 YYNGEE. The CDR3 reads CASSVQNRVPNSPLHF. The CDR3 DNA follows: TGTGCCAGCAGCGTCCAAAATCGGGTTCCAAATTCACCCCTCCACTTT.

This chain joins TRBV7-2 and TRBJ1-5; D remains ambiguous. Germline CDR1 SGHTA, CDR2 FQGNSA. The CDR3 is 13 amino acids. V was trimmed by 1 base and J by 4 bases, leaving 5 bases between them. This CDR3 is CASSLVPNQPQHF. In nucleotides, the CDR3 is TGTGCCAGCAGCTTAGTCCCGAATCAGCCCCAGCATTTT.

The rearrangement links TRBV3-1 (or the pseudogene TRBV3-2) to TRBJ2-1, with TRBD2 as a possible D gene (6 bases). The V and J ends lost 0 bases and 5 bases respectively, with 14 bases between them. This CDR3 contains 16 residues. CDR1 is LGHDT and CDR2 is YNNKEL in the germline V gene (reference sequence). The CDR3 nucleotides read TGTGCCAGCAGCCAAGATCGGGCGGGAAGCAACAATGAGCAGTTCTTC. This sequence encodes CASSQDRAGSNNEQFF.

The V gene is TRBV28, the J gene TRBJ1-6; D unresolved. Between the trimmed V and J ends, which lost 8 bases and 2 bases, there was a span of 10 bases. The CDR3 loop spans 14 amino acids. The V gene's germline CDR1 is MDHEN and CDR2 SYDVKM. The CDR3 nucleotides are TGTGCCAGCTTGGGCAGGACCTATAATTCACCCCTCCACTTT. Encoded protein: CASLGRTYNSPLHF. The variable domain in full, completed from reference TRBV28 and TRBJ1-6, reads DVKVTQSSRYLVKRTGEKVFLECVQDMDHENMFWYRQDPGLGLRLIYFSYDVKMKEKGDIPEGYSVSREKKERFSLILESASTNQTSMYLCASLGRTYNSPLHFGNGTRLTVT.

The genes are TRBV27 and TRBJ2-5; a weak D match, TRBD1 (6 bases). V gave up 5 bases and J gave up 4 bases, with 17 bases separating them. Germline lookup yields CDR1 MNHEY and CDR2 SMNVEV (reference sequence). This CDR3 region has 15 residues. The CDR3 DNA reads as TGTGCCAGCAGTGCCCCGAGGGGGACGGGAGAGACCCAGTACTTC. Encoded protein: CASSAPRGTGETQYF.

This clone was detected once. The CDR3 region is CSVGRLPGYEETQYF. In DNA, the CDR3 is TGCAGCGTTGGGCGCCTCCCGGGGTATGAAGAGACCCAGTACTTC. V and J are TRBV29-1 and TRBJ2-5; maybe TRBD2 (5 bases). This CDR3 spans 15 amino acids. Trimming cost V 4 bases and J 3 bases, with 18 bases left between them. Germline values: CDR1 SQVTM, CDR2 ANQGSEA.

The rearrangement uses TRBV28 and TRBJ2-1; TRBD1 is a possible D gene (7 bases). V was trimmed by 6 bases and J by 9 bases, leaving 15 bases between them. This CDR3 has 13 amino acids. From germline, CDR1 is MDHEN and CDR2 SYDVKM. The CDR3 region is CASRGRGESEQFF. The CDR3 bases are TGTGCCAGCAGGGGCAGGGGGGAAAGTGAGCAGTTCTTC.

This clone turned up a few times. This chain joins TRBV19 and TRBJ1-5, with D possibly being TRBD1 (5 bases). This CDR3 has 16 residues. With 5 bases removed from V and 0 bases from J, the gap between germline ends came to 14 bases. The germline V gene has CDR1 LNHDA and CDR2 SQIVND (reference sequence). CDR3 DNA sequence: TGTGCCAGTAGTCCGAGACAGAATTATAGCAATCAGCCCCAGCATTTT. The encoded protein is CASSPRQNYSNQPQHF.

Remarks on this clone: One end of the junction does not line up with germline, which may come from a read error. The chain joins TRBV7-7 to TRBJ2-7; D might be TRBD1 (6 bases). The germline CDR1 and CDR2 sequences are SSHAT and FNYEAQ (reference sequence). CDR3 length: 15 amino acids. CDR3 sequence (DNA): TGTGCTAGCAGCATAAGACAGGTCCGCTCCTACGAGCAGTACTTC. As protein: CASSIRQVRSYEQYF.

This rearrangement joins TRBV9 to TRBJ2-7, with 11 bases that match TRBD2. The CDR3 has 18 amino acids. In germline, CDR1 is SGDLS, CDR2 YYNGEE. Germline trimming cut 3 bases from V and 2 bases from J; bases unmatched to any gene: 13. CDR3 nucleotides: TGTGCCAGCAGCGCCTATGTAGCGGGAGGGCCAAACACCTACGAGCAGTACTTC. Translating it yields CASSAYVAGGPNTYEQYF.

This chain uses TRBV30 with TRBJ2-2, with 8 bases that match TRBD2. Germline lookup yields CDR1 GTSNPN and CDR2 SVGIG (reference sequence). Unmatched junction bases numbered 5, after V lost 7 bases and J lost 4 bases. CDR3 length: 13 residues. CDR3 in DNA: TGTGCCTTCCGGGAGGGTGGCACCGGGGAGCTGTTTTTT. It specifies CAFREGGTGELFF.

V is TRBV28 and J is TRBJ1-2, with 10 bases identical to TRBD1. This CDR3 contains 15 residues. Germline V gene lookup returns CDR1 MDHEN and CDR2 SYDVKM. V gave up 2 bases and J gave up 4 bases; unmatched junction bases: 4. The CDR3 bases are TGTGCCAGCAGTTTAGGGACAGGGGTCACCTATGGCTACACCTTC. Protein product: CASSLGTGVTYGYTF.

V and J are TRBV3-1 (or the pseudogene TRBV3-2) and TRBJ2-7; 7 nucleotides line up with TRBD1. V trimming: 0 bases; J trimming: 6 bases; junction bases outside the gene matches: 5. The CDR3 spans 14 residues. CDR1 and CDR2 from the germline V gene are LGHDT and YNNKEL (reference sequence). CDR3 residues: CASSQEGGTGEQYF. CDR3 bases: TGTGCCAGCAGCCAAGAAGGGGGCACTGGCGAGCAGTACTTC.

The J gene is TRBJ1-4, the V gene TRBV11-2; no clear D gene. The V gene's germline CDR1 is SGHAT and CDR2 FQNNGV. The V gene lost 1 base and the J gene lost 8 bases, with 11 bases spanning the gap. This CDR3 region has 14 residues. The CDR3 DNA reads TGTGCCAGCAGCTTAGGACTACCCGGGGAAAAACTGTTTTTT. Protein product: CASSLGLPGEKLFF.

The rearrangement joins TRBV28 to TRBJ1-2; D may be TRBD1 (5 bases). This CDR3 is 17 amino acids long. Germline V gene data show CDR1 as MDHEN and CDR2 as SYDVKM. Trimming pared 5 bases from V and 4 bases from J, leaving 23 bases between. CDR3 in DNA: TGTGCCAGCAGTCCCACCCGCGGGGACGCCCCGAGCTATGGCTACACCTTC. It translates to CASSPTRGDAPSYGYTF.

The chain combines TRBV6-6 with TRBJ2-7; a weak D match, TRBD1 (6 bases). CDR1 and CDR2 (germline): MNHNY, SVGAGI (reference sequence). Trimming took 6 bases from V and 4 from J, leaving 13 bases between them. The CDR3 sequence is 13 residues long. The CDR3 here is CASSDDRKYEQYF. In DNA, the CDR3 is TGTGCCAGCAGCGACGACAGGAAATACGAGCAGTACTTC.